The sample holds a few counts of the clone carrying this T cell receptor beta chain. This CDR3 region has 14 residues. Germline values: CDR1 SNHLY, CDR2 FYNNEI. Germline trimming cut 7 bases from V and 9 bases from J; bases unmatched to any gene: 11. TCRdb processed the reads anew with MiXCR; each CDR3 protein has one entry. Of 400,000 to 550,000 distinct CDR3 sequences listed, approximately 10% are singletons. The sample comes from a study of T cell repertoires in cytomegalovirus infection. The rearrangement links TRBV2 to TRBJ2-2; TRBD1 matches at 7 bases. The sequenced sample was PBMCs. The sequence was obtained from a human donor in good health (CMV status not recorded). Some clones in this sample may be carry-over from other donors' samples. The CDR3 DNA is TGTGCCAGCAAAGGACAGGTCAGAACCAGGGAGCTGTTTTTT. Its protein product is CASKGQVRTRELFF.